The TCR beta chain described here comes from a study of T cell responses to AZD1222 COVID-19 vaccine. The study's findings and limits: There were vaccine-associated CD4 TCRs across spike, dominant at 160-218 and 743-854. The donor group comprised mostly white British people and more females; the analysis possibly underestimated clonal diversity.

After removal of 4 bases from V and 3 bases from J, the junction contained 7 bases not matched to a gene. The CDR3 is made up of 15 amino acids. CDR1 is MNHNY and CDR2 is SVGAGI in the germline V gene (reference sequence). A word on this clone: Its antigen is not known.

Measured with immunoSEQ multiplex PCR; TCRdb has only the in-frame clones, and not every one. The repertoire holds about 99,000 clones, 70% to 90% seen once, with about 2.9% in the top ten. Source: peripheral blood, taken on day 0 of AZD1222 vaccination. The sequence derives from an adult in good health. The J gene is TRBJ2-7, the V gene TRBV6-6; TRBD1 matches 9 bases. The CDR3 reads CASSSTPGQGYEQYF. CDR3 bases: TGTGCCAGCAGTTCAACGCCGGGACAGGGCTACGAGCAGTACTTC.